This T cell receptor beta chain appears in the sequencing data of a study of regulatory T cells in long-lasting Graves disease. Study-level findings and limits: Persistent Graves' patients showed less TCR diversity than newly diagnosed patients showed.

Time point described: newly diagnosed GD, antithyroid drugs for less than 3 months. PBMC-extracted RNA yielded the TCR library. This clonotype has at least ten counts. Its antigen is undetermined. The TCR beta library used iRepertoire HTBI primers with Arm-PCR amplification of CDR3. In TCRdb, the multiplex PCR reads were re-called with MiXCR into one record per CDR3 protein. The sample carries fewer than 550,000 distinct CDR3 sequences, about 15% recorded once. Trimming took 10 bases from V and 2 from J; bases not matched to a gene: 4. CDR3 length: 12 residues. These records were also assigned to another study, of T cells in Graves' hyperthyroidism and ophthalmopathy. From that report: Primed by the HTBI set, a first-round RT-PCR was run on the TCR CDR3.

The sample here was peripheral blood mononuclear cells (PBMCs), taken at new diagnosis, from a patient treated with antithyroid drugs. This TCR derives from a woman aged 35-60 years with Graves disease. This chain joins TRBV12-3 or TRBV12-4 and TRBJ1-2, with 7 bases matching TRBD1. The CDR3 DNA reads as TGTGCCAACAAACAGGGGAACTATGGCTACACCTTC. Protein product: CANKQGNYGYTF.